This T cell receptor beta chain came from a study of cytomegalovirus exposure and HLA in healthy donors. The PCR made use of 60 Vbeta and 13 Jbeta primers. Here immunoSEQ multiplex PCR was the method, and the copy in TCRdb shows in-frame clones only, minus some. The table lists some 150,000 clones. Study-level results: A later analysis reportedly found fewer N-insertions in an Asian-associated ancestry cluster than the approximately 660-donor mean. In a later analysis, V- and J-gene trimming of beta chains associated with a DCLRE1C missense variant, replicated independently. Later work associated roughly 15,000 TCR beta sequences with HLA alleles at 0.05 false discovery rate.

Per the germline V gene, CDR1 is MNHEY and CDR2 is SVGAGI. Trimming pared 1 base from V and 3 bases from J, leaving 10 bases between. CDR3 size: 15 residues. To note about this clone: Its target is not known.

The chain carries TRBV6-5 and TRBJ1-5; no firm D call. Material for sequencing was PBMCs. The receptor comes from a man aged 40-49 years in good health and CMV-seronegative. For the CDR3, the DNA is TGTGCCAGCAGTTACTTACCGGGTAACAATCAGCCCCAGCATTTT. Translated, it gives CASSYLPGNNQPQHF.